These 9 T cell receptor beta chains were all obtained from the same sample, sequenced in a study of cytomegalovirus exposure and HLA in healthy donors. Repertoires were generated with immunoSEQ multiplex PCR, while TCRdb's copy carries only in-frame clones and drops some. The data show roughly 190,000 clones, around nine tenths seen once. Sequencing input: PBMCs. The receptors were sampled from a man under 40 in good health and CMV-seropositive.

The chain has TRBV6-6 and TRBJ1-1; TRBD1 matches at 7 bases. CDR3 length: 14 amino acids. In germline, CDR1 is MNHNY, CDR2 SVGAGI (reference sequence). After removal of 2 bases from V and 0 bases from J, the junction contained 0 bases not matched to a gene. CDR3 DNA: TGTGCCAGCAGTTACGGGACAGTGAACACTGAAGCTTTCTTT. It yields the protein CASSYGTVNTEAFF.

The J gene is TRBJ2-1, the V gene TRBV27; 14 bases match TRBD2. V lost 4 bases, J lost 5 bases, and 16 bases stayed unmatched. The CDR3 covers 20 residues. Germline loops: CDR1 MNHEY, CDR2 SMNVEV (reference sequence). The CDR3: CASSWGLAGDLGDYDNEQFF. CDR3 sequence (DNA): TGTGCCAGCAGTTGGGGACTAGCGGGAGACCTTGGGGACTACGACAATGAGCAGTTCTTC.

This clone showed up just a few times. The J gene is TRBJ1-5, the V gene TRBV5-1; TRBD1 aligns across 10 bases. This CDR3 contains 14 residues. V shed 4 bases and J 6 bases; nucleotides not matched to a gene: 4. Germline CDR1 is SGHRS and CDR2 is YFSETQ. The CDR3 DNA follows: TGCGCCAGCAGCGCCGGGACAGGGGTTCAGCCCCAGCATTTT. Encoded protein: CASSAGTGVQPQHF.

The CDR3: CASSLGQGGNIQYF. The CDR3 region has the DNA TGTGCCAGCTCACTCGGACAGGGGGGGAACATTCAGTACTTC. The J gene is TRBJ2-4, the V gene TRBV18; TRBD1 matches at 10 bases. Germline assignment: CDR1 KGHSH and CDR2 LQKENI. J was trimmed by 7 bases and V by 4 bases; bases with no gene match: 4. The CDR3 has 14 residues.

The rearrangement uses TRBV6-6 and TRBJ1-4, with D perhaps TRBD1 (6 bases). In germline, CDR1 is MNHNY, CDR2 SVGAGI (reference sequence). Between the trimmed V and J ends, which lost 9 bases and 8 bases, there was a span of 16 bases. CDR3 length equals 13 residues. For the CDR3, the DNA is TGTGCCAGTACACAGGGTAGCTCCGAAAAACTGTTTTTT. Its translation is CASTQGSSEKLFF.

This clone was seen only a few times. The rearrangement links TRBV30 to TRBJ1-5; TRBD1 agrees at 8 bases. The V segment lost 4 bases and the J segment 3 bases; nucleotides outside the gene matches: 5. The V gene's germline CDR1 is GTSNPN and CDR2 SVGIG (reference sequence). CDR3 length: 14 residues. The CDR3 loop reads CAWNRGGDNQPQHF. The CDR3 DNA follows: TGTGCCTGGAACAGGGGGGGAGACAATCAGCCCCAGCATTTT. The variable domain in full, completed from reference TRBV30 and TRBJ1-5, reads SQTIHQWPATLVQPVGSPLSLECTVEGTSNPNLYWYRQAAGRGLQLLFYSVGIGQISSEVPQNLSASRPQDRQFILSSKKLLLSDSGFYLCAWNRGGDNQPQHFGDGTRLSIL.

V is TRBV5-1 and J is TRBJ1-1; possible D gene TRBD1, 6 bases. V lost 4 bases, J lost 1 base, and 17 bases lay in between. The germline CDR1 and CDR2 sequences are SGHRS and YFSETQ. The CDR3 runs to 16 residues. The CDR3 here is CASSRSSAGANTEAFF. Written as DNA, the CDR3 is TGCGCCAGCAGCCGAAGCTCGGCAGGGGCGAACACTGAAGCTTTCTTT.

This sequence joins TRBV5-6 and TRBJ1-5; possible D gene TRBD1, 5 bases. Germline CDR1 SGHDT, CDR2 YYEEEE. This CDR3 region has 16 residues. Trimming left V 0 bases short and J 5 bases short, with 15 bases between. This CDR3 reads CASSLGHWGEDQPQHF. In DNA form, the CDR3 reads TGTGCCAGCAGCTTGGGACATTGGGGGGAAGATCAGCCCCAGCATTTT.

The CDR3 sequence: CASSSTGAGSYEQYF. CDR3 sequence (DNA): TGTGCCAGCAGCTCGACAGGGGCCGGCTCCTACGAGCAGTACTTC. J is TRBJ2-7 and V is TRBV5-4; 8 nucleotides agree with TRBD1. With V trimmed by 3 bases and J by 0 bases, 5 bases remained unmatched. Germline CDR1 is SGHNT and CDR2 is YYREEE (reference sequence). The CDR3 contains 15 residues.